A selection of T cell receptor beta chains follows, all from one sample in a study of blood T cell repertoires in COVID-19. Libraries were prepared by immunoSEQ multiplex PCR; TCRdb keeps only in-frame clonotypes and omits some of them. The sample includes under 200,000 clones, around 90% of them seen just once. Sequencing was performed on peripheral blood. The receptors were sampled from a man over 45 who had recovered from COVID-19. The CDR3 runs from the conserved cysteine through the conserved F or W. Fields, in order: V gene, clone size, J gene, D gene, CDR3 protein, CDR3 DNA. The D gene is left open where the match is weak. The size of a clone is reported for some rows only, either as once, few or many, or as a class for expanded clones.

TRBV5-4	.	TRBJ2-3	TRBD2	CASSLGGTSGGTDTQYF	TGTGCCAGCAGCTTGGGGGGGACTAGCGGAGGCACAGATACGCAGTATTTT
TRBV19	.	TRBJ2-5	.	CARDFQETQYF	TGTGCCAGGGACTTCCAAGAGACCCAGTACTTC
TRBV6-5	once	TRBJ1-2	TRBD1	CASSSRTGSSTGYTF	TGTGCCAGCAGTTCGCGGACAGGGAGTTCTACTGGCTACACCTTC
TRBV7-2	few	TRBJ1-4	TRBD1	CASSRGQTNEKLFF	TGTGCCAGCAGCCGGGGACAGACTAATGAAAAACTGTTTTTT
TRBV29-1	once	TRBJ2-7	TRBD1	CSAGQALGEQYF	TGCAGCGCCGGACAGGCCCTTGGCGAGCAGTACTTC
TRBV2	.	TRBJ2-3	TRBD1	CATRTGGTDTQYF	TGTGCCACCCGGACAGGAGGCACAGATACGCAGTATTTT
TRBV10-1	.	TRBJ1-1	TRBD1	CASSVGQGTEAFF	TGCGCCAGCAGTGTTGGACAGGGCACTGAAGCTTTCTTT
TRBV7-3	few	TRBJ2-1	TRBD2	CASSLTSGGTLNEQFF	TGTGCCAGCAGCCTTACTAGCGGGGGGACCCTAAATGAGCAGTTCTTC
TRBV9	.	TRBJ2-1	.	CASSVGSVGVNEQFF	TGTGCCAGCAGCGTAGGTAGTGTCGGTGTCAATGAGCAGTTCTTC
TRBV5-1	.	TRBJ1-2	TRBD1	CASSIDRGGYTF	TGCGCCAGCAGCATAGACAGGGGGGGCTACACCTTC
TRBV19	.	TRBJ2-6	.	CASRVAGTLGGANVLTF	TGTGCCAGTAGGGTGGCGGGTACCCTGGGGGGGGCCAACGTCCTGACTTTC
TRBV9	once	TRBJ2-3	.	CASSVGGKDTQYF	TGTGCCAGCAGCGTGGGCGGGAAAGATACGCAGTATTTT
TRBV9	.	TRBJ2-1	TRBD2	CASSRGGGTEYNEQFF	TGTGCCAGCAGCCGCGGGGGGGGGACAGAATACAATGAGCAGTTCTTC
TRBV7-6	.	TRBJ2-1	TRBD2	CASSFRSLAGVEQFF	TGTGCCAGCAGCTTTCGGTCTCTAGCGGGTGTTGAGCAGTTCTTC
TRBV7-3	.	TRBJ1-6	.	CASSPAQGQGPLHF	TGTGCCAGCAGCCCGGCACAGGGTCAGGGACCCCTCCACTTT
TRBV2	.	TRBJ1-5	.	CASQSRQGNQPQHF	TGTGCCAGCCAAAGTCGGCAGGGTAATCAGCCCCAGCATTTT